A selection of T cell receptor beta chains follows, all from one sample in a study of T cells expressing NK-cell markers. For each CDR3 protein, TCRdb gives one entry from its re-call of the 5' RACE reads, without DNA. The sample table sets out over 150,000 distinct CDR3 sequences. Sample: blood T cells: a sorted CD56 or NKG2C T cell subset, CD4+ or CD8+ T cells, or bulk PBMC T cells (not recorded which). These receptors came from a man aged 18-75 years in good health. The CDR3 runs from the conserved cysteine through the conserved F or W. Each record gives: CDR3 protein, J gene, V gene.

CDR3aa: CASSQDGTGFYEQYF
j_gene: TRBJ2-7
v_gene: TRBV4-1

CDR3aa: CASGSTSGVAKNIQYF
j_gene: TRBJ2-4
v_gene: TRBV27

CDR3aa: CASSYPTGNSPLHF
j_gene: TRBJ1-6
v_gene: TRBV6-2/TRBV6-3

CDR3aa: CASSSTGVGANVLTF
j_gene: TRBJ2-6
v_gene: TRBV7-9

CDR3aa: CAASGQGGTEAFF
j_gene: TRBJ1-1
v_gene: TRBV24-1

CDR3aa: CASTQMTGKPQETQYF
j_gene: TRBJ2-5
v_gene: TRBV3-1

CDR3aa: CASSYLAQPVYNEQFF
j_gene: TRBJ2-1
v_gene: TRBV6-9

CDR3aa: CASSQDSGAGNTGELFF
j_gene: TRBJ2-2
v_gene: TRBV4-2

CDR3aa: CASSYSSGGQYEQYF
j_gene: TRBJ2-7
v_gene: TRBV6-2/TRBV6-3

CDR3aa: CSAVDYSHSTDTQYF
j_gene: TRBJ2-3
v_gene: TRBV20-1

CDR3aa: CASSQETWNEQYF
j_gene: TRBJ2-7
v_gene: TRBV4-1

CDR3aa: CASSLGQGSWNEQFF
j_gene: TRBJ2-1
v_gene: TRBV13

CDR3aa: CASSLIGATGELFF
j_gene: TRBJ2-2
v_gene: TRBV13

CDR3aa: CASSIRDASTDTQYF
j_gene: TRBJ2-3
v_gene: TRBV19

CDR3aa: CASSPEADYYEQYF
j_gene: TRBJ2-7
v_gene: TRBV28

CDR3aa: CATSGSGGLSDTQYF
j_gene: TRBJ2-3
v_gene: TRBV24-1

CDR3aa: CSANDRVDEKLFF
j_gene: TRBJ1-4
v_gene: TRBV20-1

CDR3aa: CASSLAERVDVFF
j_gene: TRBJ2-1
v_gene: TRBV5-1

CDR3aa: CSVEDRRSSYNEQFF
j_gene: TRBJ2-1
v_gene: TRBV29-1

CDR3aa: CASSPSPSAVYEQYF
j_gene: TRBJ2-7
v_gene: TRBV6-1

CDR3aa: CASSQEPQGIRNTEAFF
j_gene: TRBJ1-1
v_gene: TRBV4-1

CDR3aa: CASSISDRGPNQPQHF
j_gene: TRBJ1-5
v_gene: TRBV19

CDR3aa: CASGLAGSSYEQYF
j_gene: TRBJ2-7
v_gene: TRBV2

CDR3aa: CSATGTRGIRTDTQYF
j_gene: TRBJ2-3
v_gene: TRBV20-1

CDR3aa: CASSHRAGGRLSSGAQFF
j_gene: TRBJ2-1
v_gene: TRBV3-1

CDR3aa: CASSLVGPETVMNTEAFF
j_gene: TRBJ1-1
v_gene: TRBV7-8

CDR3aa: CASSFFRAARVSEAFF
j_gene: TRBJ1-1
v_gene: TRBV5-4

CDR3aa: CASSQESGVIWETQYF
j_gene: TRBJ2-5
v_gene: TRBV4-2

CDR3aa: CSARWTGWEQYF
j_gene: TRBJ2-7
v_gene: TRBV20-1

CDR3aa: CASSERDSSYEQYF
j_gene: TRBJ2-7
v_gene: TRBV27

CDR3aa: CSVPSAGELFF
j_gene: TRBJ2-2
v_gene: TRBV29-1

CDR3aa: CASSADIHLEQFF
j_gene: TRBJ2-1
v_gene: TRBV5-6